The table lists the clone carrying this TCR beta chain with a few counts. Its antigen is currently unknown. The germline V and J ends were trimmed by 6 bases and 5 bases, with 13 bases remaining between them. CDR1 MNHGY and CDR2 SAAAGT come from the germline V gene. There are 13 residues in the CDR3. This sample was included in a study of T cells in localized non-small cell lung cancer. Regarding the study as a whole: It was uninvolved adjacent lung that showed the highest T cell clonality, exceeding tumor. Paired adjacent lung recovered a median around 62 of the top 100 tumor clones.

Sequencing used immunoSEQ multiplex PCR; TCRdb keeps in-frame clones, though not all of them. Among about 2,100 clones listed, 25% to 30% were seen once. Material: lung tumor tissue, obtained before any cancer treatment. The J gene is TRBJ1-1, the V gene TRBV6-8, with D tentatively TRBD1 (6 bases). The receptor comes from a male donor older than 55 with stage III lung adenocarcinoma. The CDR3 region is CASRFRGSTEAFF. The CDR3 DNA reads TGTGCCAGCAGATTCAGGGGATCGACTGAAGCTTTCTTT.